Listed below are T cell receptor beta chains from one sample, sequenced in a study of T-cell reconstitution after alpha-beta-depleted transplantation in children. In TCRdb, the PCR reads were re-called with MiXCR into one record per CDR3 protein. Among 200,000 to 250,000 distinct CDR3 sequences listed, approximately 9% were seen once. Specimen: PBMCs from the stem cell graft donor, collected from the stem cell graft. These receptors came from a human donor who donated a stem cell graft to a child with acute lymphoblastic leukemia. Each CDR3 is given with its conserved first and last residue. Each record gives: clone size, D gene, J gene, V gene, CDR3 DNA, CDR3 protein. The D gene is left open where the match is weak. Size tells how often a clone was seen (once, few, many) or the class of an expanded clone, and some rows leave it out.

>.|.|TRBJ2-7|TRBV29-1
TGCAGGGACCCCCCAGCGACCATCTCCTACGAGCAGTACTTC
CRDPPATISYEQYF
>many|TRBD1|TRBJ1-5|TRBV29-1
TGCAGCGTTGGACAGGGTGGTGATCAGCCCCAGCATTTT
CSVGQGGDQPQHF
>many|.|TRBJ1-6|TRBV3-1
TGTGCCAGCAGCTTGGGGGCTTCGGGTAATTCACCCCTCCACTTT
CASSLGASGNSPLHF
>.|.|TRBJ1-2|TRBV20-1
TGCAGTGCTAGTGAGACCCTTCACTATGGCTACACCTTC
CSASETLHYGYTF
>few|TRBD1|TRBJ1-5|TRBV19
TGTGCCAGTAGTGAGCTACAGGGGAGGCAGCCCCAGCATTTT
CASSELQGRQPQHF
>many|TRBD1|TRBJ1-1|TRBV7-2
TGTGCCAGCAGCTCCTGTATCACCATAGGACAGGACTACACTGAAGCTTTCTTT
CASSSCITIGQDYTEAFF
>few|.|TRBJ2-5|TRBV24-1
TGTGCCACCAGTGACCCTCGGCCCCATCAAGAGACCCAGTACTTC
CATSDPRPHQETQYF
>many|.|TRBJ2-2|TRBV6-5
TGTGCCAGCAGTTACTCAGGTCAGATGAACACCGGGGAGCTGTTTTTT
CASSYSGQMNTGELFF
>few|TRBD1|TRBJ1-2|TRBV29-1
TGCAGCGTTTTGACAGGGGCTAACTATGGCTACACCTTC
CSVLTGANYGYTF
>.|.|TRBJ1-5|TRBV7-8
TGTGCCAGCAGTCTCGGGAGGGGCCGCAATCAGCCCCAGCATTTT
CASSLGRGRNQPQHF
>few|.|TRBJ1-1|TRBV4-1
TGCGCCAGCAGCCATCTACAGGGATCCGCTGAAGCTTTCTTT
CASSHLQGSAEAFF
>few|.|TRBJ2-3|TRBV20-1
TGCAGTGCTAGGGATGATACAGGGGCGCGGGAAGGGGATACGCAGTATTTT
CSARDDTGAREGDTQYF
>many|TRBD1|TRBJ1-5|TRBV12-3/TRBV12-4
TGTGCCAGCAGGACAGGGACTAGCAATCAGCCCCAGCATTTT
CASRTGTSNQPQHF
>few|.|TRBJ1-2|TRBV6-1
TGTGCCAGCAGTGAAGGGACAGCGGTCTTCTATGGCTACACCTTC
CASSEGTAVFYGYTF
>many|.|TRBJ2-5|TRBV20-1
TGCAGTGCTAAGGGGCCTGCCGAGACCCAGTACTTC
CSAKGPAETQYF
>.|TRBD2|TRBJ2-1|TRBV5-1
TGCGCCAGCAGCTTGGAAGGGACTAGCTATGAGCAGTTCTTC
CASSLEGTSYEQFF